One T cell receptor (beta chain) is described in this entry. Antigen specificity is unknown. With 60 Vbeta and 13 Jbeta primers, the PCR was carried out. Sequenced by immunoSEQ multiplex PCR; TCRdb stores in-frame clones only, minus some. Of 100,000 or so clones listed, roughly four fifths are singletons. This sample was included in a study of cytomegalovirus exposure and HLA in healthy donors. Broader study findings: Sequencing likely caused a cluster of highly shared sequence variants. Cytomegalovirus-associated status was assigned to 164 TCR beta chains.

Each donor's status was that of a healthy bone marrow donor. Nominal health characterized the donors when sampled, though unrecorded immune exposures were likely. The specimen was PBMCs. The TCR comes from a man aged 35-49 years in good health and CMV-seropositive.

The CDR3 DNA is TGTGCGCAGGGGGGTGGCACAGATACGCAGTATTTT. Residues: CAQGGGTDTQYF. J is TRBJ2-3 and V is TRBV30, with D possibly TRBD1 on 7 matching bases. From germline, CDR1 is GTSNPN and CDR2 SVGIG (reference sequence). CDR3 length equals 12 residues.